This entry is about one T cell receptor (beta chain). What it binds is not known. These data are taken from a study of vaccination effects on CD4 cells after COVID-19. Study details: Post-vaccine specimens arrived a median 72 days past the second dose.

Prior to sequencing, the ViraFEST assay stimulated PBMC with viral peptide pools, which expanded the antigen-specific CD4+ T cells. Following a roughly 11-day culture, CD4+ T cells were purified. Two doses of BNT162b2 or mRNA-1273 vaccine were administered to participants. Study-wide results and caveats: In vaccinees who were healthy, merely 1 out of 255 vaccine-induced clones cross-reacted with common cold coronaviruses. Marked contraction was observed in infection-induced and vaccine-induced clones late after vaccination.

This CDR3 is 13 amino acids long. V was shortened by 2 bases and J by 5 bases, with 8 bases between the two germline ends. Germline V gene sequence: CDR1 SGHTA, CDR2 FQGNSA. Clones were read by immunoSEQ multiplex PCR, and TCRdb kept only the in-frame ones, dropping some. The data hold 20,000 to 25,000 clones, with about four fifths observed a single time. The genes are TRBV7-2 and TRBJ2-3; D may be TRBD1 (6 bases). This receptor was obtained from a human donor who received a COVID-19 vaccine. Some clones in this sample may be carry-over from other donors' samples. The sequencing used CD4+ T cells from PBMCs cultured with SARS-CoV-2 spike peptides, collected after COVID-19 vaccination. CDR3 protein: CASSLLRGDTQYF. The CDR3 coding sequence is TGTGCCAGCAGCTTACTCAGGGGAGATACGCAGTATTTT. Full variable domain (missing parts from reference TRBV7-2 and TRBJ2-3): GAGVSQSPSNKVTEKGKDVELRCDPISGHTALYWYRQSLGQGLEFLIYFQGNSAPDKSGLPSDRFSAERTGGSVSTLTIQRTQQEDSAVYLCASSLLRGDTQYFGPGTRLTVL.